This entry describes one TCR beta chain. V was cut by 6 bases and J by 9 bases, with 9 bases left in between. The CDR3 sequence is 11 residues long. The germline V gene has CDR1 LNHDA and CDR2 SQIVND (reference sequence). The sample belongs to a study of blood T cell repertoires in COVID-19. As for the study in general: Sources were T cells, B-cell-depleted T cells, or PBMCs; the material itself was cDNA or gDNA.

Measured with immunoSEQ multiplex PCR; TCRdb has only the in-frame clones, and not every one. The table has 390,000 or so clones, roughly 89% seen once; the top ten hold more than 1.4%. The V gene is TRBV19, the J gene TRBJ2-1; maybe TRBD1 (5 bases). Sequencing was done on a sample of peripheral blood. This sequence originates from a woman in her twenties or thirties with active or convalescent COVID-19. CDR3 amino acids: CASSGRGEQFF. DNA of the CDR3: TGTGCCAGTAGCGGTAGGGGTGAGCAGTTCTTC.